This T cell receptor beta chain was recorded in a study of persistence of HIV-infected CD4 T cells. This nonspecific control used anti-CD3/anti-CD28 bead stimulation of CD4+ T cells. Sorting of responding CD4+ T cells relied on upregulated CD40 ligand together with CD69. In the case of this clone: Antigen unknown.

With 0 bases removed from V and 0 bases from J, the gap between germline ends came to 8 bases. The CDR3 loop spans 14 amino acids. CDR1 is GTSNPN and CDR2 is SVGIG in the germline V gene (reference sequence). The immunoSEQ assay was version 4, run in survey mode. Assay used: immunoSEQ multiplex PCR; TCRdb lists only in-frame clones, some missing. The table lists tens of thousands of clones, about 87% of them singletons, with over 0.45% in the top ten. The V call is TRBV30, the J call TRBJ1-1; perhaps TRBD1 as D (5 bases). The TCR sequence derives from an adult woman with HIV who was CMV-seropositive. Sequencing was performed on CD4+ T cells sorted from PBMCs after roughly 18-hour stimulation, taken from a patient who received antiretroviral therapy. CDR3 in DNA: TGTGCCTGGAGTGTACTGGGGGTGAACACTGAAGCTTTCTTT. Encoded protein: CAWSVLGVNTEAFF.